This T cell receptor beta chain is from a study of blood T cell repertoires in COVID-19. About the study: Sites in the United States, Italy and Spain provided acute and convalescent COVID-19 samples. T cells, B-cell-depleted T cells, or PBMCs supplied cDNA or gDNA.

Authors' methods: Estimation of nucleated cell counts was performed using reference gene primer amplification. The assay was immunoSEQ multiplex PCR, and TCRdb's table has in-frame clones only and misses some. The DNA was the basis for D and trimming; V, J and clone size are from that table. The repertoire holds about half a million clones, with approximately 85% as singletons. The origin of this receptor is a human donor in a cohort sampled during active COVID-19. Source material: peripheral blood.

The chain's CDR3 is CASSLLGQGATDTQYF. CDR3 nucleotides: TGTGCCAGCAGCTTACTAGGACAGGGGGCCACAGATACGCAGTATTTT. V usage is TRBV7-9 and J usage is TRBJ2-3; 11 nucleotides agree with TRBD1. CDR3 length: 16 amino acids. CDR1 and CDR2 (germline): SEHNR, FQNEAQ (reference sequence). V gave up 2 bases and J gave up 2 bases; unmatched junction bases: 3.